This TCR beta chain was recovered during a study of blood T cells in healthy people across ages. This clonotype came up a few times. Through a sample-barcoded 5' primer and a J-beta primer mix, a second PCR was run for roughly 7 to 12 cycles. One entry per CDR3 protein, called by TCRdb with MiXCR from the 5' RACE reads. The sample yields 650,000 to 800,000 distinct CDR3 sequences, about 42% seen once. Deletions cut 6 bases from V and 9 bases from J, with 12 bases between. The CDR3 spans 13 residues. The chain links TRBV12-3 or TRBV12-4 to TRBJ2-6; the D gene could be TRBD1 or TRBD2 (5 bases each). This receptor was obtained from a man aged 55-75 years in good health. Sequenced input: blood. CDR3 in amino acids: CASSVGTFNVLTF. In DNA form, the CDR3 reads TGTGCCAGCAGCGTCGGGACCTTCAACGTCCTGACTTTC.